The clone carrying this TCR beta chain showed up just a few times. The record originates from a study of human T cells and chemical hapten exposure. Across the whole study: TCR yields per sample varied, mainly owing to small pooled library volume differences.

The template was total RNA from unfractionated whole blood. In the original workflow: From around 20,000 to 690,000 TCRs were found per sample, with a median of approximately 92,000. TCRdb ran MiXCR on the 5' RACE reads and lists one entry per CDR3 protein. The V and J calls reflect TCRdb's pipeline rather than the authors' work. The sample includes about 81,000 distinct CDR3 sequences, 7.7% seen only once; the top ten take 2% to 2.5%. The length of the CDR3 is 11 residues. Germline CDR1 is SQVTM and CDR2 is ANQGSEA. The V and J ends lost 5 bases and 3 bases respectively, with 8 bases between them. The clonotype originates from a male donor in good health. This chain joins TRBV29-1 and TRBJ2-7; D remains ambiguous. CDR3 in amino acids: CSVLQDYEQYF. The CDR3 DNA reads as TGCAGCGTTCTGCAGGACTACGAGCAGTACTTC.